The 27 T cell receptor beta chains below were found in one sample sequenced in a study of monozygotic twins with inflammatory bowel disease (dated by TCRdb to the late 2010s). The library came from 5' RACE. TCRdb shows the sequencer as Illumina HiSeq 2500. After the reads were reprocessed by TCRdb, one entry was made per CDR3 protein sequence, with no DNA. This sample's records show about 300,000 distinct CDR3 sequences. The ten largest clones capture roughly 5.8% of the sample. The sample was blood. Receptors were obtained from a human donor with ulcerative colitis or Crohn's disease, or a healthy co-twin of an affected twin (not recorded which).

The chain combines TRBV5-1 with TRBJ2-1; TCRdb gives TRBD1 as the D gene, but with no DNA this cannot be confirmed. Germline CDR1 and CDR2: SGHRS and YFSETQ. The CDR3 is 14 amino acids. The CDR3 loop is CASNREYSYNEQFF. The whole variable domain, remainder taken from reference TRBV5-1 and TRBJ2-1, is KAGVTQTPRYLIKTRGQQVTLSCSPISGHRSVSWYQQTPGQGLQFLFEYFSETQRNKGNFPGRFSGRQFSNSRSEMNVSTLELGDSALYLCASNREYSYNEQFFGPGTRLTVL.

This chain connects TRBV7-6 to TRBJ1-3; TCRdb reports TRBD1, a call that lacks DNA to check it against. The CDR3 totals 16 residues. From germline, CDR1 is SGHVS and CDR2 FNYEAQ. CDR3: CASSLRDWDSGNTIYF. Full variable domain (outside the CDR3, taken from reference TRBV7-6 and TRBJ1-3): GAGVSQSPRYKVTKRGQDVALRCDPISGHVSLYWYRQALGQGPEFLTYFNYEAQQDKSGLPNDRFSAERPEGSISTLTIQRTEQRDSAMYRCASSLRDWDSGNTIYFGEGSWLTVV.

This chain's CDR3 is CASSLRPGEPIIF. The chain links TRBV5-1 to TRBJ2-7; no DNA is available, so the TRBD1 call from TCRdb remains unchecked. This CDR3 has 13 residues. Germline-derived CDR1 and CDR2 are SGHRS and YFSETQ. The whole variable domain, remainder taken from reference TRBV5-1 and TRBJ2-7, is KAGVTQTPRYLIKTRGQQVTLSCSPISGHRSVSWYQQTPGQGLQFLFEYFSETQRNKGNFPGRFSGRQFSNSRSEMNVSTLELGDSALYLCASSLRPGEPIIFGPGTRLTVT.

V usage is TRBV29-1 and J usage is TRBJ2-3; TCRdb indicates TRBD2, and absent DNA this call remains unverified. The V gene's germline CDR1 is SQVTM and CDR2 ANQGSEA. The CDR3 runs 15 residues. CDR3 sequence reads: CSVETSGVSTDTQYF.

This rearrangement joins TRBV9 to TRBJ2-3; the TCRdb call, TRBD1, lacks DNA for checking. Germline CDR1 SGDLS, CDR2 YYNGEE. This CDR3 is built from 15 residues. The CDR3 spells CASSEDRASTDTQYF.

The genes are TRBV10-3 and TRBJ1-5. Looked up from germline, CDR1 is ENHRY and CDR2 is SYGVKD. This CDR3 has 12 residues. CDR3 sequence: CAISENNQPQHF.

The J gene is TRBJ2-3, the V gene TRBV7-7; TCRdb's D call, TRBD1, is unchecked because there is no DNA. Germline V CDR1 and CDR2: SSHAT, FNYEAQ (reference sequence). The CDR3 totals 14 residues. The CDR3 loop is CASSKDRGTDTQYF.

This sequence joins TRBV20-1 and TRBJ2-7; TCRdb lists TRBD2, though no DNA is available to test this call. Germline V gene data show CDR1 as DFQATT and CDR2 as SNEGSKA (reference sequence). The length of the CDR3 is 14 residues. The CDR3 reads CSASLAGPTYEQYF.

The CDR3 loop reads CASSYSMGRGAYNEQFF. The genes are TRBV6-5 and TRBJ2-1; TCRdb outputs TRBD1, but without DNA this stays unchecked. This CDR3 comprises 17 residues. Germline-derived CDR1 and CDR2 are MNHEY and SVGAGI.

The chain is built from TRBV6-2 or TRBV6-3 and TRBJ2-2; TCRdb calls TRBD1, which cannot be checked without DNA. The CDR3 consists of 15 residues. Germline-derived CDR1 and CDR2 are MNHEY and SVGEGT. The CDR3 region is CASSTRAEYTGELFF.

The CDR3 sequence is CASSQRFPGVLFSTDTQYF. This chain joins TRBV14 and TRBJ2-3; the TCRdb D gene call, TRBD1, has no DNA to confirm it. Germline values: CDR1 SGHDN, CDR2 FVKESK. The CDR3 extends over 19 amino acids.

The rearrangement links TRBV20-1 to TRBJ2-1; without DNA, the TCRdb call of TRBD1 cannot be checked. The germline V gene has CDR1 DFQATT and CDR2 SNEGSKA (reference sequence). This CDR3 has 14 amino acids. The CDR3 is CSAAGRGRRGEQFF.

This chain joins TRBV21-1 and TRBJ1-3; the D gene TCRdb calls, TRBD1, cannot be checked with no DNA. TRBV21-1 is given as a pseudogene. The length of the CDR3 is 15 residues. CDR3: CASSVDRVPGNTIYF.

V is TRBV7-2 and J is TRBJ2-2; the D call of TRBD2 rests on TCRdb alone, since no DNA is present to check it. The CDR3 consists of 17 residues. CDR1 is SGHTA and CDR2 is FQGNSA in the germline V gene. The chain's CDR3 is CASSRLAGGRVTGELFF.

V usage is TRBV5-1 and J usage is TRBJ2-5. This CDR3 comprises 14 residues. CDR1 is SGHRS, CDR2 YFSETQ, per germline. The CDR3 sequence: CASSLYQSKETQYF.

The chain links TRBV4-3 to TRBJ1-3. The length of the CDR3 is 15 residues. Germline CDR1 is LGHNA and CDR2 is YSLEER. CDR3 sequence reads: CASSQDGSYGNTIYF.

The chain recombines TRBV6-1 with TRBJ1-2. CDR3 length equals 13 residues. The V gene's germline CDR1 is MNHNS and CDR2 SASEGT. CDR3: CASSEAVVRGYTF.

The chain couples TRBV5-1 to TRBJ1-4; TCRdb indicates TRBD1, and absent DNA this call remains unverified. Germline V gene sequence: CDR1 SGHRS, CDR2 YFSETQ. The CDR3 totals 16 residues. This chain's CDR3 is CASSFGSGTLHEKLFF.

The J gene is TRBJ1-6, the V gene TRBV12-3 or TRBV12-4; the D call from TCRdb, TRBD1, cannot be confirmed without DNA. The CDR3 consists of 14 residues. The CDR3 region is CASSFGDRSLPLHF.

This rearrangement joins TRBV7-2 to TRBJ2-3. The germline V gene has CDR1 SGHTA and CDR2 FQGNSA. CDR3 length equals 13 residues. CDR3 residues: CASRSASTDTQYF.

CDR3 region: CASSPGLRRSTDTQYF. The chain joins TRBV7-2 to TRBJ2-3; TCRdb selects TRBD2, and the lack of DNA leaves this call unchecked. Germline V gene data show CDR1 as SGHTA and CDR2 as FQGNSA. There are 16 residues in the CDR3.

V is TRBV7-9 and J is TRBJ1-5. This CDR3 region has 16 residues. CDR1 is SEHNR, CDR2 FQNEAQ, per germline (reference sequence). The CDR3: CASSSYASGFDQPQHF. Looking up the rest from reference TRBV7-9 and TRBJ1-5 gives the full variable domain: DTGVSQNPRHKITKRGQNVTFRCDPISEHNRLYWYRQTLGQGPEFLTYFQNEAQLEKSRLLSDRFSAERPKGSFSTLEIQRTEQGDSAMYLCASSSYASGFDQPQHFGDGTRLSIL.

This rearrangement joins TRBV20-1 to TRBJ1-4. This CDR3 spans 12 amino acids. Germline V gene sequence: CDR1 DFQATT, CDR2 SNEGSKA (reference sequence). This CDR3 is CSASPLGEKLFF.

The V call is TRBV6-5, the J call TRBJ2-7; the TCRdb D gene call, TRBD2, has no DNA to confirm it. The CDR3 loop spans 16 amino acids. Germline V gene sequence: CDR1 MNHEY, CDR2 SVGAGI. The CDR3 protein is CASSYSRREPPYEQYF.

V gene TRBV20-1 combines with J gene TRBJ1-5; TCRdb's assignment of TRBD1 cannot be checked, as there is no DNA. CDR1 DFQATT and CDR2 SNEGSKA come from the germline V gene (reference sequence). The CDR3 contains 18 residues. The chain's CDR3 is CSARRPGTGGYRNQPQHF.

The V gene is TRBV5-1, the J gene TRBJ2-2; TCRdb lists TRBD1, though no DNA is available to test this call. CDR1 SGHRS and CDR2 YFSETQ come from the germline V gene. The CDR3 has 15 residues. CDR3 sequence reads: CASSEPKTVPGKLFF.

V and J are TRBV6-5 and TRBJ2-5; the TCRdb call, TRBD2, lacks DNA for checking. Germline lookup yields CDR1 MNHEY and CDR2 SVGAGI. CDR3 length: 12 residues. CDR3 residues: CASSYSGQTQYF.